This T cell receptor beta chain was profiled in a study of blood T cell repertoires in COVID-19. Sequenced by immunoSEQ multiplex PCR; TCRdb stores in-frame clones only, minus some. This table has 150,000 to 200,000 clones, 86% appearing once. CDR3 length equals 13 residues. V shed 8 bases, J shed 9 bases, and the junction held 12 bases outside the gene matches. From germline, CDR1 is SQVTM and CDR2 ANQGSEA. Sequencing input: peripheral blood. The sequence was obtained from a man aged 60 to 69 with acute or convalescent COVID-19. This chain joins TRBV29-1 and TRBJ1-2; 10 nucleotides agree with TRBD1. CDR3 coding DNA: TGCAGCACTTTCGGGGACAGGGGTTATAGCTACACCTTC. This sequence encodes CSTFGDRGYSYTF.